This T cell receptor beta chain was recorded in a study of blood T cell repertoires in COVID-19. This CDR3 comprises 16 residues. V dropped 1 base and J dropped 5 bases, with 15 bases sitting between them. The germline V gene has CDR1 SGHVS and CDR2 FQNEAQ. The protocol was immunoSEQ multiplex PCR, while the TCRdb copy is restricted to in-frame clones and leaves out a portion. The sample holds 130,000 or so clones; approximately 80% are singletons and the top ten take just over 9%. Participants' reported clinical history set cohort assignment. The TCR was taken from a man aged 50 to 60 who had recovered from COVID-19. Source material: PBMCs or T cells enriched from blood (not recorded which). This chain connects TRBV7-8 to TRBJ2-1; the D gene is possibly TRBD2 (6 bases). The CDR3: CASSLVFGGTHNEQFF. The CDR3 DNA reads as TGTGCCAGCAGCTTAGTATTTGGGGGGACCCACAATGAGCAGTTCTTC.